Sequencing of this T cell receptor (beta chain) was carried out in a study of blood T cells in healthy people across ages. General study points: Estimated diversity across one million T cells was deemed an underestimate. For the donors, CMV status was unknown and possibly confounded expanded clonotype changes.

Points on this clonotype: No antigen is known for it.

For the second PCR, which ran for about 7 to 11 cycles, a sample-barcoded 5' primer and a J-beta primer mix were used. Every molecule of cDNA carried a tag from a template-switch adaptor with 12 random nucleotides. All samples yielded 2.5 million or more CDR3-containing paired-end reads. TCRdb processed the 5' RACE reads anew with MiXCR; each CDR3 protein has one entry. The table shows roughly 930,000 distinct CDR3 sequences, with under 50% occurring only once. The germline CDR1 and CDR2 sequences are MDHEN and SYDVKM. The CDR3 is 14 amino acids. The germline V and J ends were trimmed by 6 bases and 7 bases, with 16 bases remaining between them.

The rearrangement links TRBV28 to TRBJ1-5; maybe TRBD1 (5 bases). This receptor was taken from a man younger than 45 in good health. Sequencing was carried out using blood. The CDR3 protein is CASSGGDRRQPQHF. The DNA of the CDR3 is TGTGCCAGCAGCGGCGGGGACCGTAGACAGCCCCAGCATTTT.